This TCR beta chain was identified during a study of neurological immune-mediated disorders. Germline trimming cut 3 bases from V and 1 base from J; bases unmatched to any gene: 3. CDR3 size: 14 residues. Germline CDR1 and CDR2: SGHRS and YFSETQ. This clonotype occurred many times. MiXCR was run by TCRdb on the 5' RACE reads, yielding one entry per CDR3 protein. The repertoire includes roughly 50,000 distinct CDR3 sequences, roughly 15% of them detected once, and 4.4% sits in the top ten. Input material: PBMCs. The J gene is TRBJ1-1, the V gene TRBV5-1; TRBD1 agrees at 7 bases. This clonotype was sampled from a man between 60 and 75 years old in good health. The CDR3 coding sequence is TGCGCCAGCAGCTCCGGGACAGAGAACACTGAAGCTTTCTTT. This translates into CASSSGTENTEAFF. The entire variable domain, with the rest obtained from reference TRBV5-1 and TRBJ1-1, is as follows: KAGVTQTPRYLIKTRGQQVTLSCSPISGHRSVSWYQQTPGQGLQFLFEYFSETQRNKGNFPGRFSGRQFSNSRSEMNVSTLELGDSALYLCASSSGTENTEAFFGQGTRLTVV.